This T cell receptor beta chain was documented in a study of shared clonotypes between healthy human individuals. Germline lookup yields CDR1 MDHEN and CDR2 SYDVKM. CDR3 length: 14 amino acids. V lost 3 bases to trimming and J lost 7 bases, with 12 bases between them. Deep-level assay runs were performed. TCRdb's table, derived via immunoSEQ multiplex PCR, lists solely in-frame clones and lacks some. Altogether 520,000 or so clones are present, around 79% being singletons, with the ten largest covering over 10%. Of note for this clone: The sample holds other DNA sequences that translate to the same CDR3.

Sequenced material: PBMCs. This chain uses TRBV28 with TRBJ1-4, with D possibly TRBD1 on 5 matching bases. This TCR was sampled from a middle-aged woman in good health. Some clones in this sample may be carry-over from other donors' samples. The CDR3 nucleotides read TGTGCCAGCAGTTTGGGCGGGGGGGGTGAAAAACTGTTTTTT. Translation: CASSLGGGGEKLFF.